This paragraph covers one T cell receptor (beta chain) sequence. The data are from a study of blood T cell repertoires in COVID-19. Turning to the study itself: Samples taken during acute and convalescent COVID-19 were collected in the United States, Italy and Spain. T cells, B-cell-depleted T cells, or PBMCs supplied cDNA or gDNA.

Original data processing: Nucleated cell counts were estimated from reference gene primer amplification. Clones were read by immunoSEQ multiplex PCR, and TCRdb kept only the in-frame ones, dropping some. D and trimming come from the DNA, and the V and J calls and clone size come from that table. The sample has 65,000 to 90,000 clones, around 90% seen once. The CDR3 is 14 residues long. Germline V gene lookup returns CDR1 SGHRS and CDR2 YFSETQ. V lost 0 bases to trimming and J lost 0 bases, with 4 bases between them. Sequences were obtained from peripheral blood. The sequence derives from a human donor in a cohort sampled during active COVID-19. The gene calls are TRBV5-1 and TRBJ1-3; no firm D call. DNA of the CDR3: TGCGCCAGCAGCTTGGGGAGCTCTGGAAACACCATATATTTT. This gives the protein CASSLGSSGNTIYF. The whole variable domain, filled in from reference TRBV5-1 and TRBJ1-3, reads KAGVTQTPRYLIKTRGQQVTLSCSPISGHRSVSWYQQTPGQGLQFLFEYFSETQRNKGNFPGRFSGRQFSNSRSEMNVSTLELGDSALYLCASSLGSSGNTIYFGEGSWLTVV.